One and the same sample provided the 11 T cell receptor beta chains below, sequenced in a study of shared clonotypes between healthy human individuals. Measured with immunoSEQ multiplex PCR; TCRdb has only the in-frame clones, and not every one. The profile shows some 800,000 clones, about 92% of them singletons. Terminally differentiated effector memory CD45RA+ cells were excluded by CCR7 positive selection of CD45RO-negative cells. What was sequenced was naive CD8+ T cells sorted from blood. The receptor set was obtained from a young man in good health.

This clone showed up just once. The rearrangement links TRBV9 to TRBJ1-4; a possible D gene is TRBD1 (5 bases). The CDR3 runs 17 residues. V lost 4 bases to trimming and J lost 0 bases, with 16 bases between them. The V gene's germline CDR1 is SGDLS and CDR2 YYNGEE. CDR3: CASSRTGGASTNEKLFF. CDR3 bases: TGTGCCAGCAGCCGGACCGGAGGGGCATCAACTAATGAAAAACTGTTTTTT. The full variable domain, with the rest looked up from reference TRBV9 and TRBJ1-4, is DSGVTQTPKHLITATGQRVTLRCSPRSGDLSVYWYQQSLDQGLQFLIQYYNGEERAKGNILERFSAQQFPDLHSELNLSSLELGDSALYFCASSRTGGASTNEKLFFGSGTQLSVL.

In its sample, this clone was seen once. The chain carries TRBV9 and TRBJ2-1; 8 bases line up with TRBD1. In germline, CDR1 is SGDLS, CDR2 YYNGEE. Trimming took 0 bases from V and 6 from J; bases not matched to a gene: 8. This CDR3 is 16 amino acids long. The CDR3 region has the DNA TGTGCCAGCAGCGTAGATACCCAGGGGGCGGGCAATGAGCAGTTCTTC. Translation: CASSVDTQGAGNEQFF.

This clone has a single count. The rearrangement links TRBV6-1 to TRBJ2-7; D is possibly TRBD1 or TRBD2 (5 bases each). Germline CDR1 MNHNS, CDR2 SASEGT. The CDR3 contains 15 residues. V gave up 5 bases and J gave up 3 bases, with 17 bases separating them. In DNA form, the CDR3 reads TGTGCCAGCAGTCCCTTCCCAGCGGACAACTACGAGCAGTACTTC. Amino acids: CASSPFPADNYEQYF.

The chain employs TRBV6-5 and TRBJ2-7; D may be TRBD1 (5 bases). The CDR3 length is 12 residues. CDR1 and CDR2 (germline): MNHEY, SVGAGI. V was pared by 11 bases and J by 5 bases, with 16 bases between. DNA for the CDR3: TGTGCCCCCCGCAGGGATCCCCACGAGCAGTACTTC. Translated: CAPRRDPHEQYF.

The V call is TRBV12-5, the J call TRBJ2-1, with D possibly matching TRBD2 (6 bases). V gave up 6 bases and J gave up 5 bases, with 11 bases separating them. CDR3 length equals 13 residues. CDR1 is LGHNT and CDR2 is FRNRAP in the germline V gene. Here the CDR3 DNA reads TGTGCTAGTGGGGGCGGGGTTGACAATGAGCAGTTCTTC. Translating gives CASGGGVDNEQFF.

The chain couples TRBV30 to TRBJ2-1; D is possibly TRBD2 (6 bases). This CDR3 contains 11 residues. V gave up 1 base and J gave up 12 bases, with 10 bases separating them. Germline values: CDR1 GTSNPN, CDR2 SVGIG (reference sequence). The CDR3 reads CAWSGDLRQFF. The CDR3 DNA sequence: TGTGCCTGGAGTGGGGACTTACGGCAGTTCTTC. The variable domain in full, with the rest retrieved from reference TRBV30 and TRBJ2-1, is SQTIHQWPATLVQPVGSPLSLECTVEGTSNPNLYWYRQAAGRGLQLLFYSVGIGQISSEVPQNLSASRPQDRQFILSSKKLLLSDSGFYLCAWSGDLRQFFGPGTRLTVL.

This chain connects TRBV9 to TRBJ2-2; TRBD2 agrees at 14 bases. With V trimmed by 4 bases and J by 6 bases, 14 bases remained unmatched. Germline CDR1 SGDLS, CDR2 YYNGEE. The CDR3 consists of 19 residues. The CDR3: CASSSLTGLAGDGAGELFF. DNA for the CDR3: TGTGCCAGCAGCTCTCTGACGGGACTAGCGGGAGACGGGGCCGGGGAGCTGTTTTTT.

DNA for the CDR3: TGTGCCAGCAGGGACGGGTTTAGCTACGAGCAGTACTTC. Amino acids: CASRDGFSYEQYF. The rearrangement links TRBV7-9 to TRBJ2-7; no clear D gene. From germline, CDR1 is SEHNR and CDR2 FQNEAQ (reference sequence). This CDR3 region has 13 residues. V was cut by 6 bases and J by 3 bases, with 12 bases left in between.

This rearrangement joins TRBV29-1 to TRBJ2-1; the D is unclear. Trimming cost V 3 bases and J 10 bases, with 13 bases left between them. Per germline, CDR1 SQVTM and CDR2 ANQGSEA. The CDR3 runs to 12 residues. CDR3 sequence (DNA): TGCAGCGTTGAGTTTTATGTGGCGGAGCAGTTCTTC. Translation gives CSVEFYVAEQFF.

The rearrangement joins TRBV9 to TRBJ2-7, with 9 bases matching TRBD2. Germline CDR1 and CDR2: SGDLS and YYNGEE. The CDR3 loop spans 15 amino acids. After removal of 3 bases from V and 2 bases from J, the junction contained 6 bases not matched to a gene. The CDR3 loop reads CASSGGSGSTYEQYF. The CDR3 nucleotides are TGTGCCAGCAGCGGAGGTAGCGGGAGTACCTACGAGCAGTACTTC.

V and J are TRBV2 and TRBJ2-3, with D possibly TRBD2 on 5 matching bases. The V end lost 2 bases, the J end lost 2 bases, and 14 bases lay between the germline ends. Looked up from germline, CDR1 is SNHLY and CDR2 is FYNNEI. CDR3 size: 16 residues. The CDR3 nucleotides are TGTGCCAGCAGTGAACGTACCTCTAGCTTCACAGATACGCAGTATTTT. Translation: CASSERTSSFTDTQYF.